Listed here are 22 T cell receptor beta chains from one sample, sequenced in a study of immune characterization of retroperitoneal liposarcoma. TCRdb re-derived calls from the PCR reads in MiXCR, one entry per CDR3 protein. The sample records 2,000 or so distinct CDR3 sequences, less than 30% being singletons. Material for sequencing was tumor tissue. These receptors were obtained from a female donor with retroperitoneal liposarcoma.

The J gene is TRBJ2-1, the V gene TRBV6-1; 12 bases are shared with TRBD2. The CDR3 is made up of 15 amino acids. V lost 2 bases to trimming and J lost 13 bases; unmatched junction nucleotides: 9. Germline CDR1 and CDR2: MNHNS and SASEGT. CDR3 residues: CASSELAGGPETQFF. CDR3 nucleotide sequence: TGTGCCAGCAGTGAACTAGCGGGGGGGCCAGAGACCCAGTTCTTC.

This clonotype was observed a few times. The V gene is TRBV7-9, the J gene TRBJ2-5, with unresolved D. The J call may be faulty, since TRBJ2-7 better matches the DNA end. The germline V gene encodes CDR1 SEHNR and CDR2 FQNEAQ (reference sequence). The CDR3 runs to 11 residues. CDR3: CATTSIYEQYF. CDR3 in DNA: TGTGCCACTACGTCCATCTACGAGCAGTACTTC.

This sequence joins TRBV7-2 and TRBJ2-1, with D possibly being TRBD1 (6 bases). The CDR3 covers 16 residues. Germline V lookup: CDR1 SGHTA, CDR2 FQGNSA. Trimming shortened V by 6 bases and J by 13 bases, and 28 bases separated the two germline ends. The CDR3 is CASSSDRSLALNIQFF. For the CDR3, the DNA is TGTGCCAGCAGTTCGGACAGAAGCTTAGCGTTAAACATTCAGTTCTTC.

By sample share, this clonotype is medium-sized (0.01 to 0.1%). The chain joins TRBV7-2 to TRBJ2-1, with D uncertain. Gene TRBJ2-7 matches the end of the DNA better, so the J call may be wrong. Looked up from germline, CDR1 is SGHTA and CDR2 is FQGNSA. There are 13 residues in the CDR3. The CDR3 DNA reads as TGTGCCAGCAGCTTACGCCCTCTGTTCGAGCAGTACTTC. Translating gives CASSLRPLFEQYF.

Turning to this clonotype: Being one base from a much bigger clone, this may be a read error. The chain combines TRBV7-6 with TRBJ2-1, with 10 bases aligning to TRBD2. V lost 2 bases, J lost 13 bases, and 17 bases stayed unmatched. CDR3 length: 17 residues. Per germline, CDR1 SGHVS and CDR2 FNYEAQ. This CDR3 reads CASSLSVASGSVETQFF. The CDR3 coding sequence is TGTGCCAGCAGCTTAAGTGTGGCTAGCGGGAGTGTAGAGACCCAGTTCTTC.

This clonotype was seen ten or more times. This chain joins TRBV6-1 and TRBJ1-2; tentatively, D is TRBD1 (5 bases). Trimming took off 6 bases at V and 0 bases at J, with 11 bases between the two ends. Germline V lookup: CDR1 MNHNS, CDR2 SASEGT. The CDR3 length is 14 residues. CDR3 sequence: CASRAGPANYGYTF. DNA for the CDR3: TGTGCCAGCAGGGCAGGGCCAGCTAACTATGGCTACACCTTC.

By proportion, this clonotype is medium-sized (0.01 to 0.1%). This rearrangement joins TRBV7-2 to TRBJ2-1; D uncertain. The V gene lost 2 bases and the J gene lost 13 bases, with 21 bases spanning the gap. Germline-derived CDR1 and CDR2 are SGHTA and FQGNSA. The CDR3 is 15 residues long. CDR3: CASSLIQLPGETQFF. The CDR3 coding sequence is TGTGCCAGCAGCTTAATCCAGCTCCCCGGAGAGACCCAGTTCTTC.

The genes are TRBV7-2 and TRBJ1-1; possible D gene TRBD1, 6 bases. CDR3 length: 12 amino acids. CDR1 and CDR2 (germline): SGHTA, FQGNSA. Trimming pared 5 bases from V and 9 bases from J, leaving 13 bases between. CDR3 sequence: CASSRGAPQAFF. For the CDR3, the DNA is TGTGCCAGCAGCCGGGGGGCACCACAAGCTTTCTTT.

The CDR3 bases are TGTGCCAGCAGCTACGGACGGGGCACAGATACGCAGTATTTT. This translates into CASSYGRGTDTQYF. J is TRBJ2-3 and V is TRBV11-2; D uncertain. Germline CDR1 and CDR2: SGHAT and FQNNGV. The germline V and J ends were trimmed by 4 bases and 1 base, with 9 bases remaining between them. The length of the CDR3 is 14 residues.

Judged by abundance, this clonotype is large. This chain links TRBV7-2 with TRBJ2-5; D is perhaps TRBD2 (6 bases). The end of the DNA aligns better with TRBJ2-1, so the J call may be wrong. The CDR3 consists of 15 residues. Germline lookup yields CDR1 SGHTA and CDR2 FQGNSA. This CDR3 is CASTTSRDSQETQFF. CDR3 coding DNA: TGTGCCAGCACCACTTCGCGGGACTCCCAAGAGACCCAGTTCTTC.

There are a few counts of this clonotype. The rearrangement links TRBV12-3 or TRBV12-4 to TRBJ1-1; D is possibly TRBD1 (5 bases). V lost 4 bases and J lost 4, with 10 bases in between. The CDR3 consists of 13 residues. CDR3 residues: CASSSQGVTEAFF. As DNA, the CDR3 is TGTGCCAGCAGTTCCCAGGGTGTCACTGAAGCTTTCTTT.

This clonotype was picked up many times. The CDR3 nucleotides are TGTGCCAGCAGGACCGCGGGGGCGGGAAACTACGAGCAGTACTTC. Protein product: CASRTAGAGNYEQYF. The chain employs TRBV6-5 and TRBJ2-1; tentative D call: TRBD2 (7 bases). The J call is uncertain, as TRBJ2-7 better fits the DNA end. Germline V lookup: CDR1 MNHEY, CDR2 SVGAGI. This CDR3 is built from 15 residues.

This clonotype came up a few times. The chain carries TRBV6-1 and TRBJ2-5; the match to TRBD2 covers 12 bases. With 3 bases clipped from V and 5 bases from J, the junction kept 4 bases outside the gene matches. The CDR3 runs 15 residues. Germline V lookup: CDR1 MNHNS, CDR2 SASEGT. This CDR3 is CASSDLAGGQETQYF. In nucleotides, the CDR3 is TGTGCCAGCAGTGACCTAGCGGGGGGGCAGGAGACCCAGTACTTC.

This clonotype was found many times. One end of the junction does not line up with germline, which may come from a read error. V is TRBV7-3 and J is TRBJ2-1, with 8 nucleotides matching TRBD2. The DNA end favors TRBJ2-7, so the J call may be wrong. This CDR3 has 15 amino acids. CDR1 SGHTA and CDR2 FQGTGA come from the germline V gene. The CDR3 coding sequence is TGTGCCAGCAGATTAACTAGCGGCTCCTACAATGAGCAGTACTTC. Protein: CASRLTSGSYNEQYF.

Sample share makes this clonotype medium-sized. This sequence joins TRBV6-5 and TRBJ1-1; maybe TRBD1 (5 bases). The V and J ends lost 2 bases and 1 base respectively, with 17 bases between them. The CDR3 totals 17 residues. Looked up from germline, CDR1 is MNHEY and CDR2 is SVGAGI. The CDR3 nucleotides are TGTGCCAGCAGTTACCTCCCCGGGGCAAACCAGAACACTGAAGCTTTCTTT. Translated: CASSYLPGANQNTEAFF.

This clonotype counts as large (0.1 to 1%). The chain employs TRBV27 and TRBJ2-1; tentatively, D is TRBD2 (6 bases). This CDR3 spans 16 amino acids. Between the trimmed V and J ends, which lost 5 bases and 0 bases, there was a span of 14 bases. Germline CDR1 and CDR2: MNHEY and SMNVEV (reference sequence). CDR3 in amino acids: CASSTRLDDSYNEQFF. CDR3 bases: TGTGCCAGCAGTACCCGACTAGATGACTCCTACAATGAGCAGTTCTTC.

This clonotype counts as large (0.1 to 1%). V gene TRBV10-2 combines with J gene TRBJ2-6, with D tentatively TRBD1 (5 bases). CDR3 length: 15 amino acids. V was clipped by 7 bases and J by 0 bases, with 10 bases between them. The germline V gene has CDR1 WSHSY and CDR2 SAAADI. The CDR3 DNA is TGCGCCAGCACACCAGGGCTCTCTGGGGCCAACGTCCTGACTTTC. It codes for CASTPGLSGANVLTF.

In this sample, this clonotype is medium-sized. The chain uses TRBV7-2 and TRBJ2-1; 12 bases align to TRBD2. TRBJ2-7 explains the end of the DNA better; the J call may be wrong. This CDR3 comprises 16 residues. Germline assignment: CDR1 SGHTA and CDR2 FQGNSA. CDR3 sequence (DNA): TGTGCCAGCAGCTCCGGACTAGCGGGACCCTTCTACGAGCAGTACTTC. It is translated as CASSSGLAGPFYEQYF.

By sample share, this clonotype is medium-sized. The chain combines TRBV6-6 with TRBJ2-5; 9 bases are shared with TRBD2. The end of the DNA is better explained by TRBJ2-7, so the J call may be wrong. The V gene's germline CDR1 is MNHNY and CDR2 SVGAGI (reference sequence). The CDR3 consists of 15 residues. CDR3 coding DNA: TGTGCCAGCAGGACCGGGGCGGGGGGGACCTACGAGCAGTACTTC. Translating gives CASRTGAGGTYEQYF.

This clonotype was seen a handful of times. This chain joins TRBV6-1 and TRBJ2-1; no reliable D call. Germline lookup yields CDR1 MNHNS and CDR2 SASEGT. CDR3 size: 12 residues. The V end lost 5 bases, the J end lost 13 bases, and 15 bases lay between the germline ends. The CDR3 spells CASSYNQETQFF. The CDR3 DNA sequence: TGTGCCAGCAGTTATAACCAAGAGACCCAGTTCTTC.

By sample share, this clonotype is medium-sized. This chain links TRBV12-3 or TRBV12-4 with TRBJ2-5; maybe TRBD2 (5 bases). The DNA end is a closer match to TRBJ2-7, so the J assignment may be wrong. This CDR3 spans 13 amino acids. Here the CDR3 reads CASMDPGGYEQYF. The CDR3 region has the DNA TGTGCCAGCATGGATCCCGGCGGGTACGAGCAGTACTTC.

This clonotype is deemed hyperexpanded. The rearrangement joins TRBV6-1 to TRBJ2-1; 10 bases map to TRBD2. With 6 bases clipped from V and 7 bases from J, the junction kept 6 bases outside the gene matches. The germline V gene has CDR1 MNHNS and CDR2 SASEGT. CDR3 length equals 14 residues. CDR3 sequence reads: CASSPPGLANEQFF. As DNA, the CDR3 is TGTGCCAGCAGCCCACCGGGACTAGCGAATGAGCAGTTCTTC.